This T cell receptor beta chain was recovered during a study of a mutant IDH1 vaccine in newly diagnosed glioma. In the study overall: Patients, over weeks 1, 3, 5, 7, 11, 15, 19 and 23, received a total of eight vaccinations. Onset of vaccination occurred 4-6 weeks following radiotherapy alone, or with temozolomide cycles. Patients were pretreated with radiotherapy, temozolomide, or both, mostly both.

Specified time point: week 5, during vaccination. Vaccination comprised doses that each held 300 ug of mutant IDH1 20-mer peptide, plus topical imiquimod. Study results and limitations: Among all patients, vaccine-induced immune responses occurred in around 95%.

Using immunoSEQ multiplex PCR, the repertoire was profiled, and TCRdb retains in-frame clones only, with some absent. The sample shows roughly 34,000 clones, around 58% of them seen only once. Comment on this clone: The target antigen is unknown.

The sample here was PBMCs, taken from a glioma patient whose treatment included an IDH1 peptide vaccine. This receptor was obtained from a young woman with glioma.

The CDR3 region has the DNA TGCGCCAGCAGCCAAGATCCAGCGGGGGTAGGCACCGGGGAGCTGTTTTTT. The encoded protein is CASSQDPAGVGTGELFF. The chain combines TRBV4-1 with TRBJ2-2; 8 nucleotides align to TRBD2. After removal of 0 bases from V and 4 bases from J, the junction contained 7 bases not matched to a gene. The CDR3 runs to 17 residues. The germline CDR1 and CDR2 sequences are MGHRA and YSYEKL.